The next 22 T cell receptor beta chains were all read from a single sample in a study of human T cells and chemical hapten exposure (dated by TCRdb to about 2021). The library was built by means of RACE. For sequencing, a NextSeq 500 was employed. Using fastp at Q25 and MiXCR, TCRdb reprocessed the public reads and kept productive beta chains. Identical CDR3 proteins give one entry, which carries the most common genes and DNA. The sample data list about 98,000 distinct CDR3 sequences, and about a tenth of these were observed just once. 3.1% of the sample is in the top ten clones. The time point label for this specimen denotes: pre-sensitization, week 0. What the treatment or condition label conveys for this sample: therapeutic diphenylcyclopropenone sensitization with weekly scalp DPC. The source material was whole blood, sampled in connection with sensitization to the hapten diphenylcyclopropenone (DPC). Receptors originate from a woman aged 55-75 years with alopecia areata. Some clones in this sample may be carry-over from other donors' samples.

This clonotype appeared many times. This chain joins TRBV10-3 and TRBJ2-7, with no clear D. V lost 8 bases, J lost 0 bases, and 11 bases lay in between. Germline V lookup: CDR1 ENHRY, CDR2 SYGVKD. The CDR3 length is 13 residues. CDR3 nucleotide sequence: TGTGCCATCTCAGCCCCCCTCTCCTACGAGCAGTACTTC. Protein sequence: CAISAPLSYEQYF.

This clonotype was counted ten times or more. The rearrangement uses TRBV2 and TRBJ1-2, with 7 positions matching TRBD1. Germline CDR1 and CDR2: SNHLY and FYNNEI. J lost 6 bases, V lost 5 bases, and 6 bases had no gene match. The CDR3 length is 13 residues. CDR3 coding DNA: TGTGCCAGCAGTTCCGACAGGGCCAATGGCTACACCTTC. Translation: CASSSDRANGYTF.

This clonotype appeared many times. V and J are TRBV20-1 and TRBJ1-3; the D is unclear. The CDR3 is 12 amino acids. Trimming took off 3 bases at V and 11 bases at J, with 14 bases between the two ends. CDR1 and CDR2 (germline): DFQATT, SNEGSKA (reference sequence). The CDR3: CSASPVGEAIYF. CDR3 bases: TGCAGTGCTAGCCCCGTCGGGGAGGCCATATATTTT.

The chain recombines TRBV7-8 with TRBJ2-5; D may be TRBD1 (5 bases). Trimming removed 7 bases at V and 7 bases at J, with 19 bases between. CDR1 is SGHVS and CDR2 is FQNEAQ in the germline V gene. The CDR3 totals 14 residues. CDR3 DNA: TGTGCCAGCACCCCTCCAGTGGGAAGGGGGACCCAGTACTTC. Translating gives CASTPPVGRGTQYF.

Many counts were recorded for this clonotype. This chain uses TRBV12-3 or TRBV12-4 with TRBJ1-5; D is ambiguous. The CDR3 loop spans 16 amino acids. Deletions cut 1 base from V and 4 bases from J, with 14 bases between. In DNA form, the CDR3 reads TGTGCCAGCAGTTTAGGCAGTGCAGGTTTAAATCAGCCCCAGCATTTT. This encodes CASSLGSAGLNQPQHF.

This clonotype appeared many times. The chain joins TRBV12-3 or TRBV12-4 to TRBJ1-1; 9 positions agree with TRBD1. Trimming at V came to 5 bases and at J to 0 bases, leaving 7 bases not matched to a gene. This CDR3 is 16 amino acids long. The CDR3 reads CASSLGQGLMNTEAFF. For the CDR3, the DNA is TGTGCCAGCAGTCTAGGACAGGGGCTCATGAACACTGAAGCTTTCTTT.

The genes are TRBV2 and TRBJ1-2, with TRBD1 matching over 7 bases. The CDR3 is 14 residues long. With 4 bases clipped from V and 2 bases from J, the junction kept 4 bases outside the gene matches. Germline CDR1 and CDR2: SNHLY and FYNNEI. CDR3 sequence reads: CASSVQGGNYGYTF. DNA for the CDR3: TGTGCCAGCAGTGTCCAGGGGGGCAACTATGGCTACACCTTC.

This clonotype was seen ten or more times. The chain has TRBV5-1 and TRBJ1-2; 7 bases match TRBD1. This CDR3 has 12 residues. Germline trimming cut 4 bases from V and 4 bases from J; bases unmatched to any gene: 1. The germline gives CDR1 SGHRS, CDR2 YFSETQ. CDR3 bases: TGCGCCAGCAGCGGGGACAGCTATGGCTACACCTTC. It codes for CASSGDSYGYTF.

This clonotype was recorded at least ten times. The rearrangement links TRBV12-3 or TRBV12-4 to TRBJ1-3, with D unresolved. Trimming shortened V by 7 bases and J by 4 bases, and 5 bases separated the two germline ends. The CDR3 spans 11 residues. The CDR3 sequence: CASTPGNTIYF. DNA for the CDR3: TGTGCCAGCACCCCCGGAAACACCATATATTTT.

Ten or more counts support this clonotype. CDR3 residues: CASSLGPGGTTYEQYF. CDR3 in DNA: TGTGCCAGCAGTCTGGGACCGGGGGGGACAACCTACGAGCAGTACTTC. The genes are TRBV12-3 or TRBV12-4 and TRBJ2-7, with TRBD2 matching 8 bases. The CDR3 is made up of 16 amino acids. The junction had 11 bases not matched to a gene; V was cut back by 5 bases and J by 2 bases.

The table lists this clonotype with many counts. The chain is built from TRBV7-9 and TRBJ2-1; D uncertain. CDR1 is SEHNR, CDR2 FQNEAQ, per germline (reference sequence). CDR3 length equals 15 residues. Trimming pared 6 bases from V and 3 bases from J, leaving 15 bases between. CDR3 sequence: CASRLKDGYYNEQFF. CDR3 sequence (DNA): TGTGCCAGCAGATTAAAAGACGGGTACTACAATGAGCAGTTCTTC.

To note about this clonotype: A clone one base away is much larger, so this may be a read error. The chain uses TRBV20-1 and TRBJ1-5, with a weak D call TRBD1 (5 bases). CDR3 length: 13 amino acids. The V gene's germline CDR1 is DFQATT and CDR2 SNEGSKA (reference sequence). CDR3 in DNA: TGCGGTGCTAGTAACAGGCCCAATCAGCCCCAGCATTTT. This sequence encodes CGASNRPNQPQHF.

This clonotype was detected ten times or more. The V gene is TRBV6-5, the J gene TRBJ2-7; TRBD1 might be the D (6 bases). CDR3 size: 14 residues. Germline V lookup: CDR1 MNHEY, CDR2 SVGAGI. V lost 5 bases and J lost 2, with 13 bases in between. The CDR3 sequence: CASSRTAGTYEQYF. The CDR3 nucleotides read TGTGCCAGCAGTCGGACAGCTGGAACCTACGAGCAGTACTTC.

This clonotype has ten or more counts. This chain connects TRBV7-6 to TRBJ2-1; D possibly matches TRBD1 or TRBD2 (5 bases each). The V end lost 5 bases, the J end lost 6 bases, and 20 bases lay between the germline ends. Germline V gives CDR1 SGHVS, CDR2 FNYEAQ. The CDR3 sequence is 16 residues long. CDR3 coding DNA: TGTGCCAGCAGCCCCTCGTCGTTGGGGGTATCCAATGAGCAGTTCTTC. It codes for CASSPSSLGVSNEQFF.

This clonotype was found many times. The rearrangement joins TRBV20-1 to TRBJ1-2; no clear D gene. The CDR3 sequence is 16 residues long. V lost 0 bases and J 4 bases, leaving 18 bases between the germline ends. CDR1 is DFQATT and CDR2 is SNEGSKA in the germline V gene (reference sequence). The CDR3 DNA sequence: TGCAGTGCTAGAGAGCGGAAACTAAAAGTGGGCTATGGCTACACCTTC. Protein product: CSARERKLKVGYGYTF.

This clonotype was seen many times. The chain joins TRBV6-6 to TRBJ2-7; D remains unclear. CDR3 length equals 15 residues. Trimming cost V 5 bases and J 2 bases, with 16 bases left between them. CDR1 is MNHNY and CDR2 is SVGAGI in the germline V gene (reference sequence). The CDR3 DNA is TGTGCCAGCAGTCAGACATCAACACCACCCTACGAGCAGTACTTC. As protein: CASSQTSTPPYEQYF.

This clonotype was picked up many times. The chain recombines TRBV6-5 with TRBJ2-7; 9 nucleotides line up with TRBD1. V gave up 8 bases and J gave up 0 bases; unmatched junction bases: 5. The germline CDR1 and CDR2 sequences are MNHEY and SVGAGI. The CDR3 sequence is 14 residues long. As DNA, the CDR3 is TGTGCCAGCCGTGGACAGGGGAGCTCCTACGAGCAGTACTTC. Protein sequence: CASRGQGSSYEQYF.

This clonotype has a count of ten or more. V and J are TRBV10-1 and TRBJ2-3; TRBD2 aligns across 7 bases. CDR1 and CDR2 (germline): WNHNN, SYGVQD (reference sequence). This CDR3 contains 14 residues. The junction had 6 bases not matched to a gene; V was cut back by 5 bases and J by 4 bases. For the CDR3, the DNA is TGCGCCAGCAGTACGGGGAGGGCCGCAGATACGCAGTATTTT. Its protein is CASSTGRAADTQYF.

This clonotype has at least ten counts. V and J are TRBV29-1 and TRBJ1-1; possibly TRBD1 for D (6 bases). The CDR3 runs to 14 residues. V dropped 7 bases and J dropped 5 bases, with 20 bases sitting between them. The germline gives CDR1 SQVTM, CDR2 ANQGSEA. CDR3 amino acids: CSGSVAGASTEAFF. The CDR3 nucleotides are TGCAGCGGCAGCGTCGCAGGGGCGAGTACTGAAGCTTTCTTT.

This clonotype showed up many times. The chain is built from TRBV7-9 and TRBJ2-2, with D uncertain. The CDR3 extends over 11 amino acids. V gave up 5 bases and J gave up 8 bases, with 6 bases separating them. Germline assignment: CDR1 SEHNR and CDR2 FQNEAQ (reference sequence). The CDR3 spells CASSPSGELFF. CDR3 nucleotide sequence: TGTGCCAGCAGCCCCTCTGGGGAGCTGTTTTTT.

V is TRBV19 and J is TRBJ1-5; perhaps TRBD1 as D (6 bases). CDR3 length equals 19 residues. CDR1 and CDR2 from the germline V gene are LNHDA and SQIVND (reference sequence). Trimming cost V 3 bases and J 7 bases, with 28 bases left between them. CDR3 in amino acids: CASSILVGQWGPWEQPQHF. CDR3 nucleotides: TGTGCCAGTAGTATTTTAGTGGGGCAGTGGGGGCCCTGGGAACAGCCCCAGCATTTT.

This clonotype occurred many times. V gene TRBV12-3 or TRBV12-4 combines with J gene TRBJ2-2; no firm D call. This CDR3 spans 12 amino acids. The V end was cut by 7 bases, the J end by 2 bases, with 5 bases between. The DNA of the CDR3 is TGTGCCAGCATGTTAAACACCGGGGAGCTGTTTTTT. It codes for CASMLNTGELFF.